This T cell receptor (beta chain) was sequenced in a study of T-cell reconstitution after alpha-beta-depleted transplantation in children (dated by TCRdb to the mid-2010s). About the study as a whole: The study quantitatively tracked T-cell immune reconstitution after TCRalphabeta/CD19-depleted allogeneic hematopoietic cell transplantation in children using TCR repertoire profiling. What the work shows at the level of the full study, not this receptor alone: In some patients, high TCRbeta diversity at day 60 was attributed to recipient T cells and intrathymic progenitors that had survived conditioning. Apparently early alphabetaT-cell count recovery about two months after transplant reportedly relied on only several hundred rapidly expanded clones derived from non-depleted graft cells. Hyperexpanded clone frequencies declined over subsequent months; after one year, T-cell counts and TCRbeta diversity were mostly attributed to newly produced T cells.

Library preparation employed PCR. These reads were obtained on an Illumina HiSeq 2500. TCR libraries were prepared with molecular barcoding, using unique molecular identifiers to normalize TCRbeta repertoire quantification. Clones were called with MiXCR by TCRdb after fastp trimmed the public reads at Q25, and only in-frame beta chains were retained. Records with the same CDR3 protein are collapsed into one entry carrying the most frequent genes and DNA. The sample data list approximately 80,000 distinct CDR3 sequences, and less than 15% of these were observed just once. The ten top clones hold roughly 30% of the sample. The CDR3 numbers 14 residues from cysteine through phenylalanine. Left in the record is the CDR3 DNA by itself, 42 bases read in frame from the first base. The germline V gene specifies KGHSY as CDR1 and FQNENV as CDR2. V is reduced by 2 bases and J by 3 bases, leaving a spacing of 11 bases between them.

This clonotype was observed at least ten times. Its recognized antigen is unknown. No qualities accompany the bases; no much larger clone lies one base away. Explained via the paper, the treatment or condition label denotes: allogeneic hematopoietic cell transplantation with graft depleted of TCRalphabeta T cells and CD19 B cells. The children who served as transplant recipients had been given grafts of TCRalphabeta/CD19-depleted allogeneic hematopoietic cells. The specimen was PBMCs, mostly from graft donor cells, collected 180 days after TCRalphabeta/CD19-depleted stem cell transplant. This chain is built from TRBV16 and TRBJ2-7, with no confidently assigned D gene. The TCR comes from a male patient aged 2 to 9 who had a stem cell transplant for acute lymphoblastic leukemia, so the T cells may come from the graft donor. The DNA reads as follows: TGTGCCAGCAGCCAAGGGGTATACGGCTACGAGCAGTACTTC. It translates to CASSQGVYGYEQYF.